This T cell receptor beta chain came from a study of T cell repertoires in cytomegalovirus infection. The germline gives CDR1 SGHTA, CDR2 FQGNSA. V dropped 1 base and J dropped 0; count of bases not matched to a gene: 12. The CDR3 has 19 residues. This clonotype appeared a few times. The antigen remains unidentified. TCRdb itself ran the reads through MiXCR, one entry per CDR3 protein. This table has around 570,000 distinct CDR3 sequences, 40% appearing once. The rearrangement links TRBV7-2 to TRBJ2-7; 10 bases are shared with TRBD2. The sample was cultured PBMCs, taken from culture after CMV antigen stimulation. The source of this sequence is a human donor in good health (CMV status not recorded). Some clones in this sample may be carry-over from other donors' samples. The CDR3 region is CASSLGGLGLAGVSYEQYF. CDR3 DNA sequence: TGTGCCAGCAGCTTAGGGGGGCTGGGGCTAGCGGGGGTCTCCTACGAGCAGTACTTC.